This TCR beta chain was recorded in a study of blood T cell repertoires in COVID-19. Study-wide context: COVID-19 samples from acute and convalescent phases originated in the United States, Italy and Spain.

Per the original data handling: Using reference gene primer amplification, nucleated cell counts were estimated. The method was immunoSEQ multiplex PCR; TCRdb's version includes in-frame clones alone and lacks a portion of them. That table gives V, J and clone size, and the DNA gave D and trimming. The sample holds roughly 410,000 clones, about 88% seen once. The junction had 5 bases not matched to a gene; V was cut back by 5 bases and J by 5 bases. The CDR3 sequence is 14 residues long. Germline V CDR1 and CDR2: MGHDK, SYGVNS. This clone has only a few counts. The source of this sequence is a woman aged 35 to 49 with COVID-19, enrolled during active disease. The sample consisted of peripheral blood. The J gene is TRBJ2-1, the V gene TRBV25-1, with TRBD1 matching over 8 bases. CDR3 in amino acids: CASSRTGPDNEQFF. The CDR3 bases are TGTGCCAGCAGTCGGACAGGGCCTGACAATGAGCAGTTCTTC.